Presented here are 10 T cell receptor beta chains from one specimen sequenced in a study of Ad26.COV2.S vaccination and SARS-CoV-2 variants. Some clones are missing from TCRdb's copy, which holds only in-frame ones; the method was immunoSEQ multiplex PCR. The repertoire has about 350,000 clones, 88% of them found once; the top ten carry approximately 5.9%. Treatment reported: some 20 received Ad26.COV2.S at low or high dose, single or two shots; about 5 received placebo; per-sample allocation not given. Sampling happened 63 days after the first vaccine or placebo injection. The sequences come from peripheral blood, collected in a trial of Ad26.COV2.S vaccine versus placebo. The receptors originated from a person between 18 and 60 years old who received the Ad26.COV2.S COVID-19 vaccine or a placebo.

J is TRBJ2-2 and V is TRBV27, with 7 bases that match TRBD1. Unmatched junction bases numbered 15, after V lost 5 bases and J lost 6 bases. Looked up from germline, CDR1 is MNHEY and CDR2 is SMNVEV (reference sequence). CDR3 size: 17 residues. This chain's CDR3 is CASSTTSTGQVAGELFF. CDR3 DNA: TGTGCCAGCAGTACGACCTCGACCGGACAGGTGGCCGGGGAGCTGTTTTTT.

The CDR3, as DNA: TGTGCCAGCAGCGTAGATAGCGGGAGGCCCCACCTCCCCAGGGAGCAGTTCTTC. Its protein product is CASSVDSGRPHLPREQFF. The V gene is TRBV9, the J gene TRBJ2-1; 10 bases match TRBD2. J gave up 10 bases and V 0 bases, and 16 bases lay outside the gene matches. The germline V gene encodes CDR1 SGDLS and CDR2 YYNGEE. The CDR3 is 18 amino acids.

This rearrangement joins TRBV5-1 to TRBJ2-7; D is perhaps TRBD1 (5 bases). The CDR3 length is 13 residues. In germline, CDR1 is SGHRS, CDR2 YFSETQ. With 0 bases removed from V and 4 bases from J, the gap between germline ends came to 8 bases. The CDR3 DNA sequence: TGCGCCAGCAGCTTGGCCCAGGGTTACGAGCAGTACTTC. It yields the protein CASSLAQGYEQYF.

This chain links TRBV6-1 with TRBJ2-7; 10 nucleotides agree with TRBD1. Germline loops: CDR1 MNHNS, CDR2 SASEGT. The J segment lost 3 bases and the V segment lost 3 bases, leaving 2 bases of the junction unmatched. The CDR3 loop spans 14 amino acids. CDR3: CASSEWDRGYEQYF. In DNA, the CDR3 is TGTGCCAGCAGTGAGTGGGACAGGGGCTACGAGCAGTACTTC.

The V gene is TRBV6-6, the J gene TRBJ1-1, with 8 bases fitting TRBD1. Germline values: CDR1 MNHNY, CDR2 SVGAGI (reference sequence). This CDR3 is built from 15 residues. V dropped 5 bases and J dropped 4; count of bases not matched to a gene: 9. CDR3 bases: TGTGCCAGCAGTGCCTACCCCGACAGGGGCACTGAAGCTTTCTTT. Protein: CASSAYPDRGTEAFF.

The J gene is TRBJ1-1, the V gene TRBV29-1, with D possibly matching TRBD1 (5 bases). V was clipped by 7 bases and J by 6 bases, with 18 bases between them. The V gene's germline CDR1 is SQVTM and CDR2 ANQGSEA. The CDR3 sequence is 13 residues long. CDR3 in DNA: TGCAGCGCCGGGGACCCTCAGCGGGCTGAAGCTTTCTTT. Its protein is CSAGDPQRAEAFF.

The chain recombines TRBV7-8 with TRBJ2-7; 9 positions agree with TRBD1. Germline V lookup: CDR1 SGHVS, CDR2 FQNEAQ. There are 16 residues in the CDR3. Trimming at V came to 5 bases and at J to 2 bases, leaving 10 bases not matched to a gene. The CDR3 is CASSPNRDRVTYEQYF. The CDR3 coding sequence is TGTGCCAGCAGCCCAAACCGGGACAGGGTCACCTACGAGCAGTACTTC.

The V gene is TRBV3-1 (or the pseudogene TRBV3-2), the J gene TRBJ1-3; D remains unclear. This CDR3 spans 15 amino acids. Germline CDR1 is LGHDT and CDR2 is YNNKEL (reference sequence). Trimming stripped 2 bases from V and 4 bases from J, with 12 bases between. The CDR3 here is CASSQSSPQGNTIYF. In DNA, the CDR3 is TGTGCCAGCAGCCAATCCTCTCCCCAAGGAAACACCATATATTTT.

The V and J genes are TRBV15 and TRBJ2-1; 13 bases align to TRBD2. This CDR3 has 15 residues. Germline assignment: CDR1 LNHNV and CDR2 YYDKDF (reference sequence). With V trimmed by 6 bases and J by 8 bases, 7 bases remained unmatched. The CDR3 DNA sequence: TGTGCCACCAGTAGGACTAGCGGGAGCTTCTATGAGCAGTTCTTC. Its translation: CATSRTSGSFYEQFF.

The V call is TRBV7-2, the J call TRBJ2-3; TRBD2 matches 8 bases. Per the germline V gene, CDR1 is SGHTA and CDR2 is FQGNSA. This CDR3 is 15 amino acids long. V lost 1 base and J lost 1; bases outside the gene matches: 1. CDR3 amino acids: CASSLDGGGTDTQYF. In nucleotides, the CDR3 is TGTGCCAGCAGCTTAGACGGGGGGGGCACAGATACGCAGTATTTT.